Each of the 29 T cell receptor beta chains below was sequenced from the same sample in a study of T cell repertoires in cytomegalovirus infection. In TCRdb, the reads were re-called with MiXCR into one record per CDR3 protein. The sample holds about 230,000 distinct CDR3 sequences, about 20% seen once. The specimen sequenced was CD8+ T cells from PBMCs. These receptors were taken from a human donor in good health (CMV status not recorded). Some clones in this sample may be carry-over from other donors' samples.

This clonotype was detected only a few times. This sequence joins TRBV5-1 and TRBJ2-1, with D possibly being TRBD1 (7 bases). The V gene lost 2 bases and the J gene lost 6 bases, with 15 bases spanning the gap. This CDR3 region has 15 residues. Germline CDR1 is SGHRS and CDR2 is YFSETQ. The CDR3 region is CASSFQGGAGNEQFF. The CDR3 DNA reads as TGCGCCAGCAGCTTCCAGGGGGGCGCGGGCAATGAGCAGTTCTTC.

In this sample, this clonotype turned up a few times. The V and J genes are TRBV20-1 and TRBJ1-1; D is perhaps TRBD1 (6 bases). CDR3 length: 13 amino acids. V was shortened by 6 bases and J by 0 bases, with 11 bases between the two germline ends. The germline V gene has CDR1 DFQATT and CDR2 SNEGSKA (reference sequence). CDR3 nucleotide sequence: TGCAGTGCCTCGGACAGCTTGAACACTGAAGCTTTCTTT. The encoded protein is CSASDSLNTEAFF.

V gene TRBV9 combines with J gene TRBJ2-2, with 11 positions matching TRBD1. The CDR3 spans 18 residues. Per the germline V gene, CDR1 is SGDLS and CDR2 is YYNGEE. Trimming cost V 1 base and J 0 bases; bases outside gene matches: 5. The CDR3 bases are TGTGCCAGCAGCGTAAACCGGGACAGGGGGACGAACACCGGGGAGCTGTTTTTT. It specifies CASSVNRDRGTNTGELFF.

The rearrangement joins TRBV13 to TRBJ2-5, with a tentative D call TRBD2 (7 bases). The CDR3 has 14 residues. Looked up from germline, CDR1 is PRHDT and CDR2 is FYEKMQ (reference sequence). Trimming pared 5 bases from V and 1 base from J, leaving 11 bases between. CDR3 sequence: CASSTRGAQETQYF. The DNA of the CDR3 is TGTGCCAGCAGCACCCGGGGGGCCCAAGAGACCCAGTACTTC.

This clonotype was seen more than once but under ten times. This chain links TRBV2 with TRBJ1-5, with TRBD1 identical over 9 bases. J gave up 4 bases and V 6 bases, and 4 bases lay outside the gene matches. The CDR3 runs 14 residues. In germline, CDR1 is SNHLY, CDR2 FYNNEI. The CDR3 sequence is CASSAGTGNQPQHF. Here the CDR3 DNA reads TGTGCCAGCAGCGCCGGGACAGGGAATCAGCCCCAGCATTTT.

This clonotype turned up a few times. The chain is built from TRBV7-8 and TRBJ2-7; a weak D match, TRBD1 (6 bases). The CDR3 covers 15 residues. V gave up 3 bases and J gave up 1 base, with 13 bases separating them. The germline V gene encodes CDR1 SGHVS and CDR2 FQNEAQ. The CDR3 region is CASSLAQGPSYEQYF. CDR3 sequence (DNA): TGTGCCAGCAGCTTGGCACAGGGCCCATCCTACGAGCAGTACTTC. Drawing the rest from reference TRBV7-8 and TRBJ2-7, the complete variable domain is GAGVSQSPRYKVAKRGQDVALRCDPISGHVSLFWYQQALGQGPEFLTYFQNEAQLDKSGLPSDRFFAERPEGSVSTLKIQRTQQEDSAVYLCASSLAQGPSYEQYFGPGTRLTVT.

CDR3 amino acids: CATVEGAANIQYF. Written as DNA, the CDR3 is TGTGCCACCGTGGAGGGCGCTGCGAACATTCAGTACTTC. The V call is TRBV12-3 or TRBV12-4, the J call TRBJ2-4, with D possibly matching TRBD2 (6 bases). Trimming took 10 bases from V and 7 from J, leaving 17 bases between them. This CDR3 has 13 amino acids.

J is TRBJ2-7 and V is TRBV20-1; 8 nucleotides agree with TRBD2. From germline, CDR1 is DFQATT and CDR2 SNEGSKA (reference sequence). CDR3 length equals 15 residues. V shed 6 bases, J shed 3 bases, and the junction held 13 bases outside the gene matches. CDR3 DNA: TGCAGTGCCCCGGGGGGAGCGGGGGCCGACTACGAGCAGTACTTC. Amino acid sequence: CSAPGGAGADYEQYF.

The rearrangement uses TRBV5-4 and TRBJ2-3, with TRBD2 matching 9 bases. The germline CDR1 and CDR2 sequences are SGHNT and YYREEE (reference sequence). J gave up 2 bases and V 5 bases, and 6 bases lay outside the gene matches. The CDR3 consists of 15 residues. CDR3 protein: CASRSAGGDTDTQYF. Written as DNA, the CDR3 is TGTGCCAGCAGGTCAGCGGGGGGCGACACAGATACGCAGTATTTT.

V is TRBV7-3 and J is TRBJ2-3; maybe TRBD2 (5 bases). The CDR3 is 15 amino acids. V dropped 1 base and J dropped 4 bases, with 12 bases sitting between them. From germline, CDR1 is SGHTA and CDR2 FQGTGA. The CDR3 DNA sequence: TGTGCCAGCAGCTTAATGCTAGCAGAGGCAGATACGCAGTATTTT. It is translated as CASSLMLAEADTQYF.

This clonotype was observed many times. CDR3: CASSLGSGIGYEQYF. The CDR3, as DNA: TGTGCCAGCAGCTTAGGTTCAGGGATTGGCTACGAGCAGTACTTC. The chain uses TRBV7-2 and TRBJ2-7, with D possibly matching TRBD1 (5 bases). The CDR3 sequence is 15 residues long. Germline assignment: CDR1 SGHTA and CDR2 FQGNSA. Trimming pared 1 base from V and 3 bases from J, leaving 13 bases between.

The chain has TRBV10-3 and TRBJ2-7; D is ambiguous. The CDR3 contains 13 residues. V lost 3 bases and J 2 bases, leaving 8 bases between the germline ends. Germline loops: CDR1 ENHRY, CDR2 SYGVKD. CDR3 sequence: CAISDEKTYEQYF. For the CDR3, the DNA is TGTGCCATCAGTGATGAGAAGACCTACGAGCAGTACTTC.

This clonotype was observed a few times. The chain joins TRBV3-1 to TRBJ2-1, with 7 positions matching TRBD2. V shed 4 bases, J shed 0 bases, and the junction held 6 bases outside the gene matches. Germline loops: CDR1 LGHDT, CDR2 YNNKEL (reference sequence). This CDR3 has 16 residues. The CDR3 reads CASSPLAMNSYNEQFF. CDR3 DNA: TGTGCCAGCAGCCCACTAGCGATGAACTCCTACAATGAGCAGTTCTTC.

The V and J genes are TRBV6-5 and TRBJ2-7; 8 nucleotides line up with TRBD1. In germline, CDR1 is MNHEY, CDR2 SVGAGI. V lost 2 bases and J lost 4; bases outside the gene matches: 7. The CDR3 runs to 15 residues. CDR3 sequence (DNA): TGTGCCAGCAGTTACGATTGGACAGGGCGGTACGAGCAGTACTTC. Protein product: CASSYDWTGRYEQYF.

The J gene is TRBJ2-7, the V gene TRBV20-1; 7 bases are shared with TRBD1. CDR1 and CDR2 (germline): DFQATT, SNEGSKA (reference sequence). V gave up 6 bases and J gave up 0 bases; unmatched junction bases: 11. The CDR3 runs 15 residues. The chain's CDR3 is CSATYPTGNSYEQYV. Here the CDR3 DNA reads TGCAGTGCGACCTACCCGACAGGGAACTCCTACGAGCAGTACGTC.

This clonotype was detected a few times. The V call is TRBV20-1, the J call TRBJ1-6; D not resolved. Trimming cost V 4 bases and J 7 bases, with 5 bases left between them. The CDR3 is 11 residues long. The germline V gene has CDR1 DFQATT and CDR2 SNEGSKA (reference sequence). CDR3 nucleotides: TGCAGTGCTAACCAGAATTCACCCCTCCACTTT. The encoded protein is CSANQNSPLHF.

This CDR3 reads CASSRGGNEQFF. CDR3 sequence (DNA): TGTGCCAGCAGTCGCGGGGGGAATGAGCAGTTCTTC. The chain carries TRBV7-9 and TRBJ2-1, with 8 bases identical to TRBD2. The CDR3 consists of 12 residues. Germline V gene lookup returns CDR1 SEHNR and CDR2 FQNEAQ (reference sequence). V dropped 6 bases and J dropped 7; count of bases not matched to a gene: 2.

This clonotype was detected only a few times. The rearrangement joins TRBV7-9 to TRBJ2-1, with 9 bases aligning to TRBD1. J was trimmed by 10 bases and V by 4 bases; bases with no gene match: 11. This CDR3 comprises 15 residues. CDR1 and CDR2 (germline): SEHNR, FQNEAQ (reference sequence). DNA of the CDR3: TGTGCCAGCAGCTCGGGACAGGGCCCCGTTAGGGAGCAGTTCTTC. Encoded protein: CASSSGQGPVREQFF.

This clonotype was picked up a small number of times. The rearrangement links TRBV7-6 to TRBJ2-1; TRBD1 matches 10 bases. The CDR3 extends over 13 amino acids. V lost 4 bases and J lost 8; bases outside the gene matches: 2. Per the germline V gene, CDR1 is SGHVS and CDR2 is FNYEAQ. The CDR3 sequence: CASSSGTGDEQFF. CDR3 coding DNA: TGTGCCAGCAGCTCGGGGACAGGGGATGAGCAGTTCTTC.

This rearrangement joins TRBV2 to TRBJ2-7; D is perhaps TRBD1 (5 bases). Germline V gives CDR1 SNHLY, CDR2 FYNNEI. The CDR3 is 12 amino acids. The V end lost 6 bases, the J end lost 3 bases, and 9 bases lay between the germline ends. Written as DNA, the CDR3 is TGTGCCAGCAGCGACAGATTCTACGAGCAGTACTTC. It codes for CASSDRFYEQYF. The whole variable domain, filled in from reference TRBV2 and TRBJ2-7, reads EPEVTQTPSHQVTQMGQEVILRCVPISNHLYFYWYRQILGQKVEFLVSFYNNEISEKSEIFDDQFSVERPDGSNFTLKIRSTKLEDSAMYFCASSDRFYEQYFGPGTRLTVT.

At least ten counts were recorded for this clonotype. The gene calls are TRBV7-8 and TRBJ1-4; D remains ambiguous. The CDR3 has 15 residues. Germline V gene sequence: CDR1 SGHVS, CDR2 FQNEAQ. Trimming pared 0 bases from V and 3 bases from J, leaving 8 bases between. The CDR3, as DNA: TGTGCCAGCAGCTTAGCGGAGGGCCCTAATGAAAAACTGTTTTTT. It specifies CASSLAEGPNEKLFF.

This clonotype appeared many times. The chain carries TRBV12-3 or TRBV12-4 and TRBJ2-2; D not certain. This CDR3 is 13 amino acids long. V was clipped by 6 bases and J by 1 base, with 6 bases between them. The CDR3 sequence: CASSPLNTGELFF. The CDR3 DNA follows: TGTGCCAGCAGCCCGCTGAACACCGGGGAGCTGTTTTTT.

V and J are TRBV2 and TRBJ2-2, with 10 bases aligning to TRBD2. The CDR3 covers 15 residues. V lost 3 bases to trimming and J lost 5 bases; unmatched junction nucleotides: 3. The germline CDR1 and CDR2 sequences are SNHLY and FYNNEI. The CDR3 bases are TGTGCCAGCAGTGAGGGACTAGCGTGGACCGGGGAGCTGTTTTTT. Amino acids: CASSEGLAWTGELFF.

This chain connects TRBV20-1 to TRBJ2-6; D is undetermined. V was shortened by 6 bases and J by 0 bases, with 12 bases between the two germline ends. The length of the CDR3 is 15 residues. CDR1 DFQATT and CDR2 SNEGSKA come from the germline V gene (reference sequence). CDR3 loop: CSALGPYSGANVLTF. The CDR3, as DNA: TGCAGTGCACTTGGGCCGTACTCTGGGGCCAACGTCCTGACTTTC.

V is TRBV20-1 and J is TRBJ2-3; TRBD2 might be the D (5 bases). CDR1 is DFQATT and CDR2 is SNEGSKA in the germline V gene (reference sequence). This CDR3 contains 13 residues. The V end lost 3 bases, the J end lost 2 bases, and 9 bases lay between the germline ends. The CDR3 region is CSASGVPTDTQYF. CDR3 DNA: TGCAGTGCTAGCGGGGTTCCCACAGATACGCAGTATTTT.

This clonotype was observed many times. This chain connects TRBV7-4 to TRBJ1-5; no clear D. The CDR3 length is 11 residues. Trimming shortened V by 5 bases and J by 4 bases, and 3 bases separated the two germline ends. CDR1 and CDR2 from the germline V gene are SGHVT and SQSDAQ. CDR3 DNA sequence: TGTGCCAGCAGCCAAAATCAGCCCCAGCATTTT. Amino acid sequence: CASSQNQPQHF.

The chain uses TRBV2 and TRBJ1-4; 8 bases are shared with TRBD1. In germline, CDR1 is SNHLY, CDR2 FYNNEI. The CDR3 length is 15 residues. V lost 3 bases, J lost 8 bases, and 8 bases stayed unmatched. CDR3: CASSEDRVSGEKLFF. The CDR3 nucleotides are TGTGCCAGCAGTGAGGACAGGGTATCCGGAGAAAAACTGTTTTTT.

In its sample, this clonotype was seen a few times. The CDR3 protein is CASSSEGTADSYEQYF. DNA of the CDR3: TGTGCCAGCAGCTCGGAGGGGACAGCTGACTCCTACGAGCAGTACTTC. This chain joins TRBV7-9 and TRBJ2-7; D possibly corresponds to TRBD1 (7 bases). There are 16 residues in the CDR3. Germline V gene sequence: CDR1 SEHNR, CDR2 FQNEAQ (reference sequence). The V end lost 4 bases, the J end lost 0 bases, and 16 bases lay between the germline ends.

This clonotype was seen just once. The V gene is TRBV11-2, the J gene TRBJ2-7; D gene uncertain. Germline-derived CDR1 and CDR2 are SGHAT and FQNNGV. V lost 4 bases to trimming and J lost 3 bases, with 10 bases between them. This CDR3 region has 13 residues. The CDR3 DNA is TGTGCCAGCAGCTGGATGGTAGGCTACGAGCAGTACTTC. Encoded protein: CASSWMVGYEQYF.